These 7 T cell receptor beta chains were all obtained from the same sample, sequenced in a study of type 1 regulatory T cells. No antigen is known for these receptors. MiXCR, applied by TCRdb to the reads, yields one record per CDR3 protein. The sample contains roughly 5,000 distinct CDR3 sequences, roughly 24% of which appear only once. Study conclusions and caveats: Tr1 cells had a more restricted TCR repertoire than non-Tr1 cells.

The sequenced sample consisted of cultured type 1 regulatory T (Tr1) cells, either the whole culture or a sorted fraction (not recorded which). These receptors were collected from a human donor in good health.

At least ten counts were recorded for this clonotype. This chain links TRBV24-1 with TRBJ2-5; tentatively, D is TRBD2 (5 bases). This CDR3 is built from 13 residues. Trimming removed 3 bases at V and 5 bases at J, with 9 bases between. From germline, CDR1 is KGHDR and CDR2 SFDVKD. The CDR3: CATSDGGRETQYF. CDR3 bases: TGTGCCACCAGTGATGGAGGTCGGGAGACCCAGTACTTC.

By sample fraction, this clonotype is large. The V and J genes are TRBV20-1 and TRBJ2-7; tentative D call: TRBD1 (6 bases). The V gene lost 2 bases and the J gene lost 3 bases, with 17 bases spanning the gap. Germline CDR1 and CDR2: DFQATT and SNEGSKA (reference sequence). The CDR3 sequence is 15 residues long. The CDR3 nucleotides read TGCAGTGCTAGAAGACCGACAGGTTCAAACTACGAGCAGTACTTC. This codes for CSARRPTGSNYEQYF.

The V call is TRBV6-2 or TRBV6-3, the J call TRBJ2-7, with 8 bases lining up with TRBD2. Germline V gives CDR1 MNHEY, CDR2 SVGEGT. The CDR3 loop spans 13 amino acids. The junction had 4 bases not matched to a gene; V was cut back by 6 bases and J by 3 bases. The CDR3: CASRPTSVYEQYF. The CDR3 DNA is TGTGCCAGCAGACCGACTAGCGTCTACGAGCAGTACTTC.

Within the sample, this clonotype is medium-sized (0.01 to 0.1%). This chain uses TRBV5-1 with TRBJ2-2; D gene unclear. This CDR3 is 14 amino acids long. Looked up from germline, CDR1 is SGHRS and CDR2 is YFSETQ. With 7 bases removed from V and 1 base from J, the gap between germline ends came to 11 bases. CDR3 DNA sequence: TGCGCCAGCTTCGGGTTACGGAACACCGGGGAGCTGTTTTTT. Protein product: CASFGLRNTGELFF.

In its sample, this clonotype ranks as medium-sized (0.01 to 0.1%). This chain uses TRBV12-3 or TRBV12-4 with TRBJ1-1, with TRBD1 identical over 8 bases. The CDR3 is 15 amino acids. J lost 0 bases, V lost 6 bases, and 6 bases had no gene match. The CDR3 nucleotides are TGTGCCAGCAGGAAACAGGGGGTGTTGAACACTGAAGCTTTCTTT. Protein sequence: CASRKQGVLNTEAFF.

This clonotype was observed a handful of times. This rearrangement joins TRBV5-4 to TRBJ1-2, with D tentatively TRBD1 (5 bases). Germline V lookup: CDR1 SGHNT, CDR2 YYREEE (reference sequence). The V and J ends lost 1 base and 3 bases respectively, with 25 bases between them. This CDR3 contains 19 residues. CDR3 DNA: TGTGCCAGCAGCTTGAGAAGGGGCGAGGGCAGCTACTATGACTATGGCTACACCTTC. It encodes CASSLRRGEGSYYDYGYTF. Together with reference TRBV5-4 and TRBJ1-2, the CDR3 gives the full variable domain: ETGVTQSPTHLIKTRGQQVTLRCSSQSGHNTVSWYQQALGQGPQFIFQYYREEENGRGNFPPRFSGLQFPNYSSELNVNALELDDSALYLCASSLRRGEGSYYDYGYTFGSGTRLTVV.

This clonotype was seen ten or more times. This chain links TRBV6-5 with TRBJ2-1, with 7 bases that match TRBD2. The junction had 11 bases not matched to a gene; V was cut back by 7 bases and J by 2 bases. The CDR3 sequence is 16 residues long. The V gene's germline CDR1 is MNHEY and CDR2 SVGAGI. This CDR3 is CASTRGDPHPYNEQFF. The DNA for the CDR3 is TGTGCCAGCACCCGGGGGGACCCGCATCCCTACAATGAGCAGTTCTTC.